The entry that follows covers one T cell receptor (beta chain) sequence. In the original workflow: Estimated nucleated cell counts came from reference gene primer amplification. Using immunoSEQ multiplex PCR, the repertoire was profiled, and TCRdb retains in-frame clones only, with some absent. Clonal size and the V and J genes are those of that table, whereas D and trimming came from the DNA. The repertoire holds a few hundred thousand clones, with nearly 90% as singletons. These data belong to a study of blood T cell repertoires in COVID-19. Study as a whole: Specimens from acute and convalescent COVID-19 originated in the United States, Italy and Spain. T cells, B-cell-depleted T cells, or PBMCs provided the cDNA or gDNA that served as material.

CDR3 size: 14 residues. Germline V gives CDR1 SGHDT, CDR2 YYEEEE. Trimming took 4 bases from V and 2 from J, leaving 7 bases between them. Sequencing was carried out using peripheral blood. The chain links TRBV5-6 to TRBJ1-6; the D gene is possibly TRBD1 (5 bases). This receptor was obtained from a woman between 25 and 40 years old with COVID-19, enrolled during active disease. CDR3 amino acids: CASSRQPYNSPLHF. The CDR3 DNA reads as TGTGCCAGCAGCCGACAGCCCTATAATTCACCCCTCCACTTT.